The 13 T cell receptor beta chains given below trace back to one sample, sequenced in a study of shared clonotypes between healthy human individuals. Produced via immunoSEQ multiplex PCR; TCRdb's table is partial and in-frame only. This sample has about 1.1 million clones; approximately 75% occur once, and the top ten carry 0.89%. The sample comprised memory CD4+ T cells from PBMCs. Documented subset: CD45RA-negative fraction. These receptors were collected from a man in his late teens or twenties in good health. Some clones in this sample may be carry-over from other donors' samples.

As to this clone: A clone one base away is much larger, so this may be a read error. The V gene is TRBV28, the J gene TRBJ2-7; 8 nucleotides align to TRBD1. Per germline, CDR1 MDHEN and CDR2 SYDVKM. The CDR3 length is 14 residues. The CDR3 loop reads CAGSFRGRSYEQYF. The CDR3 nucleotides are TGTGCCGGCAGTTTCAGGGGGCGATCCTACGAGCAGTACTTC.

The rearrangement joins TRBV7-3 to TRBJ2-6, with D perhaps TRBD2 (6 bases). Germline assignment: CDR1 SGHTA and CDR2 FQGTGA. CDR3 length: 16 amino acids. V lost 2 bases and J 2 bases, leaving 10 bases between the germline ends. In nucleotides, the CDR3 is TGTGCCAGCAGCTTAGGGGGGACGGCTGGGGCCAACGTCCTGACTTTC. Amino acids: CASSLGGTAGANVLTF. Full variable domain (remainder filled in from reference TRBV7-3 and TRBJ2-6): GAGVSQTPSNKVTEKGKYVELRCDPISGHTALYWYRQSLGQGPEFLIYFQGTGAADDSGLPNDRFFAVRPEGSVSTLKIQRTERGDSAVYLCASSLGGTAGANVLTFGAGSRLTVL.

The J gene is TRBJ1-1, the V gene TRBV28; D uncertain. The CDR3 covers 12 residues. V was pared by 6 bases and J by 0 bases, with 5 bases between. Per germline, CDR1 MDHEN and CDR2 SYDVKM. The CDR3 here is CASRYVNTEAFF. The CDR3 region has the DNA TGTGCCAGCAGATATGTGAACACTGAAGCTTTCTTT.

CDR3 DNA: TGTGCCAGCAGTTTGGTGACTCCGGGCACTGAAGCTTTCTTT. This codes for CASSLVTPGTEAFF. This sequence joins TRBV28 and TRBJ1-1; D call uncertain. Germline lookup yields CDR1 MDHEN and CDR2 SYDVKM. This CDR3 is 14 amino acids long. The germline V and J ends were trimmed by 3 bases and 4 bases, with 12 bases remaining between them.

This clone was detected ten times or more. The chain uses TRBV6-5 and TRBJ2-5; TRBD2 aligns across 11 bases. CDR3 length equals 15 residues. Germline values: CDR1 MNHEY, CDR2 SVGAGI. The trim removed 6 bases at V and 5 bases at J, leaving 8 bases unmatched. The CDR3 DNA sequence: TGTGCCAGCAGGGATAGCGGGAGGGGCAGGGAGACCCAGTACTTC. Its protein is CASRDSGRGRETQYF.

J is TRBJ2-1 and V is TRBV10-1, with D perhaps TRBD1 (5 bases). Trimming took 4 bases from V and 6 from J, leaving 13 bases between them. Germline V gene lookup returns CDR1 WNHNN and CDR2 SYGVQD (reference sequence). CDR3 length: 14 residues. DNA for the CDR3: TGCGCCAGCAGTGGGGTGGTAAGGGGCAATGAGCAGTTCTTC. Translating it yields CASSGVVRGNEQFF.

The V gene is TRBV20-1, the J gene TRBJ2-1; the D is unclear. This CDR3 has 11 amino acids. Trimming stripped 4 bases from V and 8 bases from J, with 9 bases between. Germline V gene lookup returns CDR1 DFQATT and CDR2 SNEGSKA (reference sequence). CDR3 loop: CSAIENYEQFF. CDR3 in DNA: TGCAGTGCTATTGAGAATTATGAGCAGTTCTTC.

The V and J genes are TRBV11-2 and TRBJ2-2, with 7 bases lining up with TRBD1. With V trimmed by 0 bases and J by 7 bases, 11 bases remained unmatched. CDR1 and CDR2 (germline): SGHAT, FQNNGV. This CDR3 is built from 17 residues. The CDR3 here is CASSLEGGTPRGGELFF. The CDR3 DNA reads as TGTGCCAGCAGCTTAGAAGGGGGCACTCCCCGGGGCGGGGAGCTGTTTTTT.

Notes on this clone: Given a much more abundant clone one base away, this may be a read error. The chain carries TRBV10-3 and TRBJ2-7, with D unresolved. Germline loops: CDR1 ENHRY, CDR2 SYGVKD. The CDR3 sequence is 12 residues long. Trimming stripped 4 bases from V and 2 bases from J, with 6 bases between. Here the CDR3 reads CAISAGTYEQYF. The DNA of the CDR3 is TGTGCCATCAGTGCCGGAACCTACGAGCAGTACTTC.

The rearrangement links TRBV5-4 to TRBJ2-1; tentative D call: TRBD2 (5 bases). V was pared by 3 bases and J by 7 bases, with 17 bases between. The CDR3 consists of 15 residues. The germline V gene encodes CDR1 SGHNT and CDR2 YYREEE (reference sequence). The CDR3 protein is CASSSYMAGRNEQFF. Here the CDR3 DNA reads TGTGCCAGCAGCTCCTACATGGCGGGCCGGAATGAGCAGTTCTTC. Filled out from reference TRBV5-4 and TRBJ2-1, the complete variable domain reads ETGVTQSPTHLIKTRGQQVTLRCSSQSGHNTVSWYQQALGQGPQFIFQYYREEENGRGNFPPRFSGLQFPNYSSELNVNALELDDSALYLCASSSYMAGRNEQFFGPGTRLTVL.

The gene calls are TRBV9 and TRBJ1-5, with D unresolved. This CDR3 has 16 amino acids. V lost 3 bases and J 0 bases, leaving 13 bases between the germline ends. Germline CDR1 and CDR2: SGDLS and YYNGEE. In nucleotides, the CDR3 is TGTGCCAGCAGCGGGGAGGGCAGCTATAGCAATCAGCCCCAGCATTTT. Translating gives CASSGEGSYSNQPQHF.

The rearrangement joins TRBV5-6 to TRBJ2-5; TRBD1 agrees at 9 bases. V shed 6 bases, J shed 5 bases, and the junction held 5 bases outside the gene matches. This CDR3 is built from 13 residues. The germline CDR1 and CDR2 sequences are SGHDT and YYEEEE. The CDR3 DNA sequence: TGTGCCAGCAACGACAGGGGGGCGGAGACCCAGTACTTC. Its protein product is CASNDRGAETQYF.

The chain links TRBV30 to TRBJ2-3; 9 bases map to TRBD2. V lost 3 bases, J lost 8 bases, and 9 bases stayed unmatched. Germline CDR1 reads GTSNPN; CDR2 reads SVGIG (reference sequence). This CDR3 region has 14 residues. The chain's CDR3 is CAWRRAGGGGTQYF. The CDR3 bases are TGTGCCTGGAGGCGAGCGGGGGGCGGAGGTACGCAGTATTTT.